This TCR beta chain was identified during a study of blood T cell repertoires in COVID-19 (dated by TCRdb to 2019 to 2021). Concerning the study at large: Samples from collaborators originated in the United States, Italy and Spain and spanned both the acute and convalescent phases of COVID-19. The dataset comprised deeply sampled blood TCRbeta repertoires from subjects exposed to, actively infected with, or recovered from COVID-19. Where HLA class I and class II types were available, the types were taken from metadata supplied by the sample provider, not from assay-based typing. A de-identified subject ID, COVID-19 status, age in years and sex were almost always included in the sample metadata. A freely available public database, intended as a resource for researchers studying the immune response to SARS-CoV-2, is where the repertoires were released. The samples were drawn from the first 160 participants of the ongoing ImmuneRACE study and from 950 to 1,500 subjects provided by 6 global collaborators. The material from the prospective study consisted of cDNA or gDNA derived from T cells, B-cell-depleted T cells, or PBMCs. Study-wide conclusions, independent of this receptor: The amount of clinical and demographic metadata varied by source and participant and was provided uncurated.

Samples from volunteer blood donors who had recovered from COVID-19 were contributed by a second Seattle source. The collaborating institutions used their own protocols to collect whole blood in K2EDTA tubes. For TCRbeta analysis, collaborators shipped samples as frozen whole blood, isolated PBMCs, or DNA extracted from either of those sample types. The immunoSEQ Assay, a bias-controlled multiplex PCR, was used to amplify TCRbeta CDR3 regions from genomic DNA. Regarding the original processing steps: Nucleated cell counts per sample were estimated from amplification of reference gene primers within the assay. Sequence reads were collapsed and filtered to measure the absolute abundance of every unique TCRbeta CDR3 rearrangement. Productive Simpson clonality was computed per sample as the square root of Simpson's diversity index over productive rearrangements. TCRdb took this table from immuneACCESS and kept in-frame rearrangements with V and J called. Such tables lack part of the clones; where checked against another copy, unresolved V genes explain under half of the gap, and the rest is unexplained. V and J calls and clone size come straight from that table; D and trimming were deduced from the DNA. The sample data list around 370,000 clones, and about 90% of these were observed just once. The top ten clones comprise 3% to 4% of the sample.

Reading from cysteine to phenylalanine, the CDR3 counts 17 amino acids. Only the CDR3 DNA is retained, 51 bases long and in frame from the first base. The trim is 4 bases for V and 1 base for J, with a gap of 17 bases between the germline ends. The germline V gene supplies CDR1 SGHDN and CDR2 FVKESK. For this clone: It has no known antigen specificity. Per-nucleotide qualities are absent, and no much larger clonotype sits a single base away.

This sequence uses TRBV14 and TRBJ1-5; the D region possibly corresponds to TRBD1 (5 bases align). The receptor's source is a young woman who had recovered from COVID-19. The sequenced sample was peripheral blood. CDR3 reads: CASSPPLTAWSNQPQHF. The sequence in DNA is TGTGCCAGCAGCCCTCCGCTGACAGCCTGGAGCAATCAGCCCCAGCATTTT.